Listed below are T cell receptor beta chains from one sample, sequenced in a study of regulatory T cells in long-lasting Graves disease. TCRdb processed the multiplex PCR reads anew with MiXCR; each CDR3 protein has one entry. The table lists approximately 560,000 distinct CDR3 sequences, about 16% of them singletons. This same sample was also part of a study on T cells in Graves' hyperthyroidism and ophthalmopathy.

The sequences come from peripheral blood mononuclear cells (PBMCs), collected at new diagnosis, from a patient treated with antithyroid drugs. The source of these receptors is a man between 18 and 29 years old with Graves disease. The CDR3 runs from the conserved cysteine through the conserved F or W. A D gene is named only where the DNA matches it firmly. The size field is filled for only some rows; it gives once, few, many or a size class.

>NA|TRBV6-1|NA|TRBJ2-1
CASSEVGRGSSHPTNEQFF
TGTGCCAGCAGTGAAGTTGGGCGGGGAAGCTCCCACCCGACCAATGAGCAGTTCTTC
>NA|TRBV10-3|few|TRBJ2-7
CAISDLGVEQYF
TGTGCCATCAGTGACTTGGGAGTCGAGCAGTACTTC
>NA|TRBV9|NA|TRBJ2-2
CASSARQSTGELFF
TGTGCCAGCAGCGCTAGACAGAGCACCGGGGAGCTGTTTTTT
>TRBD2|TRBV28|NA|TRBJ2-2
CASSLWASGRSDTGELFF
TGTGCCAGCAGTTTATGGGCTAGCGGGAGGTCGGACACCGGGGAGCTGTTTTTT
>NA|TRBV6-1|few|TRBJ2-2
CASSPLLTGELFF
TGTGCCAGCAGTCCACTATTGACCGGGGAGCTGTTTTTT
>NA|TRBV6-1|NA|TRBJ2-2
CASDPGGRWVGELFF
TGTGCCAGCGATCCAGGAGGACGATGGGTCGGGGAGCTGTTTTTT
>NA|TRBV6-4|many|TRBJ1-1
CASSDSADTEAFF
TGTGCCAGCAGTGACTCGGCGGACACTGAAGCTTTCTTT
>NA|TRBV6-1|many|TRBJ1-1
CASIGAMNTEAFF
TGTGCCAGCATTGGAGCAATGAACACTGAAGCTTTCTTT
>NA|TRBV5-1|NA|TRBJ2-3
CASSLGSPNNADTQYF
TGCGCCAGCAGCTTGGGCAGTCCTAATAACGCAGATACGCAGTATTTT
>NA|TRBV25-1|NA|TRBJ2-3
CASSELESTQYF
TGTGCCAGCAGTGAGTTGGAAAGTACGCAGTATTTT
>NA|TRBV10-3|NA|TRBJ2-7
CAIEVNGEQYF
TGTGCCATCGAGGTAAATGGCGAGCAGTACTTC
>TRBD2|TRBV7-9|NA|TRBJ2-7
CASSTLAGERYF
TGTGCCAGCAGCACCTTAGCGGGCGAGCGGTACTTC
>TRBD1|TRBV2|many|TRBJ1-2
CATTLTDRGFGYTF
TGTGCCACCACCCTAACGGACAGGGGGTTCGGCTACACCTTC
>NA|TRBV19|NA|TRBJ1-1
CASTTLGLNTEAFF
TGTGCCAGTACCACTCTGGGACTGAACACTGAAGCTTTCTTT
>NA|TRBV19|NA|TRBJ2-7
CASSMFGEQYF
TGTGCCAGTAGTATGTTCGGGGAGCAGTACTTC
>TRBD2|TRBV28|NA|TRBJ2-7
CASTPGLAGRAEQYF
TGTGCCAGCACCCCGGGGCTAGCGGGACGGGCCGAGCAGTACTTC
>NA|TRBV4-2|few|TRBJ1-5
CASSQVARDQPQHF
TGTGCCAGCAGCCAAGTGGCGAGGGATCAGCCCCAGCATTTT
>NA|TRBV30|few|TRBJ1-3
CAWKDVGNTIYF
TGTGCCTGGAAGGACGTAGGAAACACCATATATTTT
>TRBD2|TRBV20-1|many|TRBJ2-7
CSATQLAGGNYEQYF
TGCAGTGCCACTCAACTAGCGGGAGGGAACTACGAGCAGTACTTC
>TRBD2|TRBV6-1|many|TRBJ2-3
CASRRLAESLTDTQYF
TGTGCCAGCAGGCGACTAGCGGAGTCCCTCACAGATACGCAGTATTTT
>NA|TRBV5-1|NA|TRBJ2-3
CASSLIAGLEAQYF
TGCGCCAGCAGCCTAATTGCCGGTTTAGAAGCGCAGTATTTT
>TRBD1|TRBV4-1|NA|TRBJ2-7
CASSQDRGQGYEQYF
TGCGCCAGCAGCCAAGATCGGGGACAGGGCTACGAGCAGTACTTC
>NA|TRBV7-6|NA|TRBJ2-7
CASSLATSYEQYF
TGTGCCAGCAGCTTAGCCACATCGTACGAGCAGTACTTC
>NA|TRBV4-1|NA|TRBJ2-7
CASSQPGRGRAQYF
TGCGCCAGCAGCCAACCGGGCAGGGGACGGGCGCAGTACTTC
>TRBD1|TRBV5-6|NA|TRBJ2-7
CASSLNSHRGTGPSYEQYF
TGTGCCAGCAGCTTGAATTCACACCGAGGGACAGGGCCCTCCTACGAGCAGTACTTC
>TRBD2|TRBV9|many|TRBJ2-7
CASSPSGTSGGYEQYF
TGTGCCAGCAGCCCGAGTGGGACTAGCGGGGGCTACGAGCAGTACTTC
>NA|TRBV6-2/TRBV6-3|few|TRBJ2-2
CASSYLAGGTGELFF
TGTGCCAGCAGTTACTTAGCAGGGGGGACCGGGGAGCTGTTTTTT
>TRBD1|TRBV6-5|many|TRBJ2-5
CASSYRQGAMQTQYF
TGTGCCAGCAGTTATCGGCAGGGGGCAATGCAGACCCAGTACTTC
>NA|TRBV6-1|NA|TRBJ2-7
CASLLVGSSYEQYF
TGTGCCAGCCTTCTAGTAGGTTCATCCTACGAGCAGTACTTC
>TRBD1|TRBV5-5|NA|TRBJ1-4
CASSPLDRVNEKLFF
TGTGCCAGCAGCCCCTTGGACAGGGTTAATGAAAAACTGTTTTTT
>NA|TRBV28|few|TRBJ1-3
CASSFVSLSGNTIYF
TGTGCCAGCAGTTTTGTATCTCTCTCTGGAAACACCATATATTTT
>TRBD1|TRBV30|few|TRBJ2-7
CAWSSGTGGREQYF
TGTGCCTGGAGCTCCGGGACAGGGGGCCGGGAGCAGTACTTC
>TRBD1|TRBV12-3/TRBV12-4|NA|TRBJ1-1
CASSFPRDRGPAFF
TGTGCCAGCAGTTTTCCCCGGGACAGGGGGCCAGCTTTCTTT
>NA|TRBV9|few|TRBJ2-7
CASSVEARPHPEQYF
TGTGCCAGCAGCGTAGAAGCTCGCCCTCATCCCGAGCAGTACTTC
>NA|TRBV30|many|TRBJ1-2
CAWSGQADGYTF
TGTGCCTGGAGTGGACAGGCTGATGGCTACACCTTC
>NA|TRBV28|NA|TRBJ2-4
CATSPRVIHIQYF
TGTGCCACCAGCCCTCGGGTCATTCACATTCAGTACTTC
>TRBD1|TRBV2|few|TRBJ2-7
CASRFRDRGQSYEQYF
TGTGCCAGCAGATTCCGGGACAGGGGGCAGTCCTACGAGCAGTACTTC
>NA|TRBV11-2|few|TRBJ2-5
CASSLNPQETQYF
TGTGCCAGCAGCCTCAACCCGCAAGAGACCCAGTACTTC
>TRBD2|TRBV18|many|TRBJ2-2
CASSPTTSGRNTGELFF
TGTGCCAGCTCACCAACTACTAGCGGGAGGAACACCGGGGAGCTGTTTTTT
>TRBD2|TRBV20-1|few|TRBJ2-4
CSAGTSGLAKNIQYF
TGCAGTGCCGGGACTAGCGGACTAGCCAAAAACATTCAGTACTTC
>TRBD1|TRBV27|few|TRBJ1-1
CASSHRTGGNTEAFF
TGTGCCAGCAGTCACCGGACAGGGGGGAACACTGAAGCTTTCTTT
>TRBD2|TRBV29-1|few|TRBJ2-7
CSGAVAGPGEQYF
TGCAGCGGAGCGGTAGCGGGCCCTGGGGAGCAGTACTTC
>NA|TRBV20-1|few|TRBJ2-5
CSAGGGGETQYF
TGCAGTGCTGGGGGCGGGGGCGAGACCCAGTACTTC
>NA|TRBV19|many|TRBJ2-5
CASSVEETQYF
TGTGCCAGTAGCGTGGAAGAGACCCAGTACTTC
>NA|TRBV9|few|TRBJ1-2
CASSTRDNYGYTF
TGTGCCAGCAGCACCCGGGACAACTATGGCTACACCTTC
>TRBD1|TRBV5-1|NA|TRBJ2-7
CASSYGQGAASYEQYF
TGCGCCAGCAGCTACGGACAGGGGGCGGCCTCCTACGAGCAGTACTTC
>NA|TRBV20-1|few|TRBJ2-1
CSGLGGSGLYNEQFF
TGCAGCGGACTAGGGGGCTCGGGGCTCTACAATGAGCAGTTCTTC
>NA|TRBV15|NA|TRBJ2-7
CATSRERPDAIRLGTYEQYF
TGTGCCACCAGCAGAGAGAGGCCGGACGCCATTAGATTGGGCACCTACGAGCAGTACTTC
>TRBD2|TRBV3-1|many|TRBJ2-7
CASSQGGRGPYEQYF
TGTGCCAGCAGCCAAGGCGGGAGGGGACCCTACGAGCAGTACTTC
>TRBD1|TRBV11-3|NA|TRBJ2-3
CASSSRDRGPADTQYF
TGTGCCAGCAGCTCCCGGGACAGGGGGCCGGCAGATACGCAGTATTTT
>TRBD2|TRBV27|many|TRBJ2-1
CASSSSGYNEQFF
TGTGCCAGCAGCTCTAGCGGGTACAATGAGCAGTTCTTC